This T cell receptor beta chain was recorded in a study of T cell responses to AZD1222 COVID-19 vaccine. Overall study findings and caveats: Per reports, nearly half of all spike-specific TCRs target regions that are unmutated in variants. All repertoire sampling was performed exclusively after the peak T cell response. Only a handful of AZD1222 recipients tested seropositive at baseline.

Some clones are missing from TCRdb's copy, which holds only in-frame ones; the method was immunoSEQ multiplex PCR. This sample has 170,000 or so clones, with about 93% found just once. The CDR3 extends over 14 amino acids. The V gene's germline CDR1 is SGHRS and CDR2 YFSETQ. Between the trimmed V and J ends, which lost 4 bases and 5 bases, there was a span of 13 bases. Comment on this clone: What it binds is unknown.

Sequenced material: peripheral blood, taken 28 days after the second dose of the MenACWY control vaccine. The sequence was collected from an adult who received the MenACWY meningococcal vaccine as a control. The chain carries TRBV5-1 and TRBJ2-1; D might be TRBD1 or TRBD2, each matching 5 bases. The CDR3 coding sequence is TGCGCCAGCAGCCCGGGACCGCCCGACAATGAGCAGTTCTTC. Its translation is CASSPGPPDNEQFF.